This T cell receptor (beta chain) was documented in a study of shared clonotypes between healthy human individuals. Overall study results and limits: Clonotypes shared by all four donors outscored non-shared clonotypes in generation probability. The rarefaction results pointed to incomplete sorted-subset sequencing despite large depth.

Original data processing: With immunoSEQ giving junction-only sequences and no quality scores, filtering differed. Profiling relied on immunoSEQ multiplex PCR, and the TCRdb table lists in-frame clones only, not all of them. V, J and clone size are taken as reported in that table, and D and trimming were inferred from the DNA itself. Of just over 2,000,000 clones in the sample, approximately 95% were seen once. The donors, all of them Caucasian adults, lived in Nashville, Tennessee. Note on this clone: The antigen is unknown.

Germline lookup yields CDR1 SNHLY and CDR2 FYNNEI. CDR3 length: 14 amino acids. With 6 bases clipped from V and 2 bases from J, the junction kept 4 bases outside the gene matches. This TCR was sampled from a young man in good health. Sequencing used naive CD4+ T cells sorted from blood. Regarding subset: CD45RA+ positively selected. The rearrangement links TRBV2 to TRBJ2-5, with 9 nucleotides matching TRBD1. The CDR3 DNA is TGTGCCAGCAGCCCACAGGGGGCTCAAGAGACCCAGTACTTC. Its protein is CASSPQGAQETQYF.